Shown below are 17 T cell receptor beta chains from a single sample sequenced in a study of blood T cell repertoires in COVID-19. Assay used: immunoSEQ multiplex PCR; TCRdb lists only in-frame clones, some missing. The sample consists of around 100,000 clones, about 90% of them appearing once. Sequencing input: peripheral blood. Every receptor here comes from a human donor in a cohort sampled during active COVID-19.

The chain joins TRBV4-1 to TRBJ2-7; tentatively, D is TRBD2 (5 bases). Germline CDR1 is MGHRA and CDR2 is YSYEKL. The CDR3 sequence is 16 residues long. The V gene lost 0 bases and the J gene lost 6 bases, with 18 bases spanning the gap. The CDR3 loop is CASSQERFLALSEQYF. CDR3 sequence (DNA): TGCGCCAGCAGCCAAGAGAGATTCCTAGCCCTCTCCGAGCAGTACTTC.

The rearrangement joins TRBV5-4 to TRBJ2-7; D remains unclear. This CDR3 is 14 amino acids long. The V gene lost 0 bases and the J gene lost 2 bases, with 9 bases spanning the gap. Per the germline V gene, CDR1 is SGHNT and CDR2 is YYREEE (reference sequence). The CDR3 region has the DNA TGTGCCAGCAGCTTGGGTGCCAGAACCTACGAGCAGTACTTC. It is translated as CASSLGARTYEQYF.

The chain links TRBV29-1 to TRBJ2-7; 8 positions agree with TRBD2. With V trimmed by 2 bases and J by 7 bases, 4 bases remained unmatched. The CDR3 is 12 residues long. Germline V gives CDR1 SQVTM, CDR2 ANQGSEA. CDR3 region: CSVESGGREQYF. The DNA for the CDR3 is TGCAGCGTTGAATCGGGGGGGCGGGAGCAGTACTTC.

CDR3 loop: CASSEAWDRGGDAEAFF. In DNA, the CDR3 is TGTGCCAGCAGTGAAGCATGGGACAGGGGCGGCGACGCTGAAGCTTTCTTT. The rearrangement joins TRBV6-1 to TRBJ1-1; 10 bases match TRBD1. The CDR3 runs to 17 residues. Germline V lookup: CDR1 MNHNS, CDR2 SASEGT. After removal of 0 bases from V and 6 bases from J, the junction contained 10 bases not matched to a gene.

The rearrangement joins TRBV11-3 to TRBJ2-3; D might be TRBD1 (6 bases). CDR1 is SGHNT and CDR2 is YENEEA in the germline V gene. V dropped 3 bases and J dropped 11 bases, with 12 bases sitting between them. The CDR3 sequence is 12 residues long. Here the CDR3 reads CASSFGLTGQYF. CDR3 nucleotides: TGTGCCAGCAGCTTCGGACTGACAGGGCAGTATTTT.

CDR3 bases: TGTGCCAGCAGCTCACGACGACAGGGATCGAACACCGGGGAGCTGTTTTTT. This sequence encodes CASSSRRQGSNTGELFF. The rearrangement links TRBV11-3 to TRBJ2-2, with TRBD1 identical over 7 bases. Germline loops: CDR1 SGHNT, CDR2 YENEEA. The CDR3 has 17 residues. V shed 4 bases and J 0 bases; nucleotides not matched to a gene: 8.

The table lists this clone with a few counts. The V gene is TRBV5-8, the J gene TRBJ1-1; possible D gene TRBD1, 6 bases. Trimming cost V 2 bases and J 11 bases, with 13 bases left between them. There are 12 residues in the CDR3. Germline V gene sequence: CDR1 SGHTS, CDR2 YDEGEE. CDR3: CASSLGTPGAFF. The CDR3 nucleotides are TGTGCCAGCAGCTTAGGGACACCGGGGGCTTTCTTT.

The chain carries TRBV24-1 and TRBJ2-6; 8 bases agree with TRBD1. V shed 4 bases, J shed 9 bases, and the junction held 7 bases outside the gene matches. Germline lookup yields CDR1 KGHDR and CDR2 SFDVKD. The CDR3 is 15 amino acids. The CDR3 reads CATSDPGQAGNVLTF. As DNA, the CDR3 is TGTGCCACCAGTGACCCGGGACAGGCGGGCAACGTCCTGACTTTC.

The V call is TRBV13, the J call TRBJ2-3, with 11 bases lining up with TRBD2. The germline CDR1 and CDR2 sequences are PRHDT and FYEKMQ (reference sequence). J lost 6 bases, V lost 4 bases, and 15 bases had no gene match. CDR3 length: 18 residues. The DNA for the CDR3 is TGTGCCAGCAGCTCCTCTAGCGGGGGGCCCGATTGGGCCGATACGCAGTATTTT. Its translation: CASSSSSGGPDWADTQYF.

The V gene is TRBV24-1, the J gene TRBJ2-7; 7 bases match TRBD1. CDR1 is KGHDR and CDR2 is SFDVKD in the germline V gene. The CDR3 loop spans 17 amino acids. V trimming: 9 bases; J trimming: 3 bases; junction bases outside the gene matches: 19. The CDR3 region is CATDLPPGTDRIYEQYF. Here the CDR3 DNA reads TGTGCCACCGATCTACCCCCGGGGACAGACCGAATCTACGAGCAGTACTTC.

The chain joins TRBV6-5 to TRBJ2-3; TRBD2 aligns across 8 bases. The ends lost 7 bases at V and 4 bases at J; junction bases unmatched: 7. Per the germline V gene, CDR1 is MNHEY and CDR2 is SVGAGI. The CDR3 totals 14 residues. The CDR3 region has the DNA TGTGCCAGCAACCCGACGGGAGGGGCAGATACGCAGTATTTT. Translating gives CASNPTGGADTQYF.

This clone came up once. CDR3: CATNRDRGTMNTEAFF. CDR3 DNA: TGTGCCACGAACAGGGACAGGGGCACCATGAACACTGAAGCTTTCTTT. V gene TRBV10-3 combines with J gene TRBJ1-1, with 10 nucleotides matching TRBD1. This CDR3 is built from 16 residues. Per the germline V gene, CDR1 is ENHRY and CDR2 is SYGVKD. The V and J ends lost 10 bases and 0 bases, in that order; junction bases with no gene match: 11.

The rearrangement links TRBV24-1 to TRBJ2-1; TRBD1 is a possible D gene (6 bases). The CDR3 spans 17 residues. Looked up from germline, CDR1 is KGHDR and CDR2 is SFDVKD. Deletions cut 6 bases from V and 0 bases from J, with 17 bases between. CDR3 DNA: TGTGCCACCAGTCCCACAGGGTACTCCAGCTCCTACAATGAGCAGTTCTTC. Its translation: CATSPTGYSSSYNEQFF.

The V gene is TRBV15, the J gene TRBJ2-5; D may be TRBD1 (7 bases). V lost 5 bases and J lost 6, with 19 bases in between. The CDR3 has 15 residues. CDR1 and CDR2 from the germline V gene are LNHNV and YYDKDF (reference sequence). The CDR3 DNA sequence: TGTGCCACCAGCGTTAGGACAGGCGCGGGGAAGACCCAGTACTTC. Protein: CATSVRTGAGKTQYF.

This chain links TRBV7-2 with TRBJ2-7, with 11 bases matching TRBD2. The V gene's germline CDR1 is SGHTA and CDR2 FQGNSA. J lost 4 bases, V lost 8 bases, and 7 bases had no gene match. This CDR3 contains 14 residues. CDR3 DNA: TGTGCCAGCGGAATAGCGGGGGGGCCGTACGAGCAGTACTTC. It yields the protein CASGIAGGPYEQYF.

This rearrangement joins TRBV7-2 to TRBJ2-5, with 15 bases aligning to TRBD2. Unmatched junction bases numbered 2, after V lost 3 bases and J lost 3 bases. Germline CDR1 SGHTA, CDR2 FQGNSA. This CDR3 region has 16 residues. The CDR3 sequence is CASSFGLAGGKETQYF. In nucleotides, the CDR3 is TGTGCCAGCAGCTTCGGACTAGCGGGAGGGAAAGAGACCCAGTACTTC.

This rearrangement joins TRBV27 to TRBJ2-1, with TRBD1 as a possible D gene (6 bases). The CDR3 is 13 residues long. Germline-derived CDR1 and CDR2 are MNHEY and SMNVEV (reference sequence). V was shortened by 3 bases and J by 7 bases, with 10 bases between the two germline ends. CDR3 DNA sequence: TGTGCCAGCAGTTTGGACAGATTAAATGAGCAGTTCTTC. Translating it yields CASSLDRLNEQFF.